A single sample is the source of the 13 T cell receptor beta chains below, sequenced in a study of beta chain features in type 1 diabetes (dated 2018 in TCRdb). General findings and caveats noted by the study authors: In all four CD4+ subsets, TCRB CDR3 length was moderately but significantly shorter in type 1 diabetes patients.

Their target antigens are unknown. The method behind the library was the immunoSEQ multiplex PCR assay. All of the isolated RNA was reverse transcribed with the High Capacity cDNA Reverse Transcription Kit, so expressed TCRB transcripts were sequenced. Entries here come from immuneACCESS through TCRdb and include only in-frame sequences with V and J called. Some clones fail to appear in such tables; in the studies checked, an unresolved V gene covers under half of the shortfall, and the cause of the remainder is unknown. The sample yields under 130,000 clones; roughly 28% were counted once. Roughly 0.58% of the sample is in the top ten clones. The specimen sequenced was central memory CD4+ T cells from blood. Receptors were obtained from a woman aged 18 to 35 with type 1 diabetes.

The chain joins TRBV29-1 to TRBJ2-2, with D perhaps matching TRBD1 (5 bases). The CDR3 spans 14 residues. Germline CDR1 is SQVTM and CDR2 is ANQGSEA. The germline V and J ends were trimmed by 6 bases and 2 bases, with 13 bases remaining between them. The CDR3 sequence: CSVTEHLNTGELFF. The CDR3 region has the DNA TGCAGCGTGACAGAACACCTCAACACCGGGGAGCTGTTTTTT.

This clone appeared a few times. This chain connects TRBV7-8 to TRBJ2-7, with D possibly TRBD1 on 6 matching bases. The CDR3 totals 14 residues. Trimming took off 1 base at V and 4 bases at J, with 11 bases between the two ends. Germline CDR1 reads SGHVS; CDR2 reads FQNEAQ. The CDR3 nucleotides are TGTGCCAGCAGCTTAGGGGTCAGGGGTTACGAGCAGTACGTC. Translating it yields CASSLGVRGYEQYV.

The chain couples TRBV10-2 to TRBJ1-2, with 7 bases aligning to TRBD1. The CDR3 covers 9 residues. In germline, CDR1 is WSHSY, CDR2 SAAADI. After removal of 6 bases from V and 12 bases from J, the junction contained 1 base not matched to a gene. The CDR3 here is CASRTGHTF. In DNA, the CDR3 is TGCGCCAGCAGGACAGGGCACACCTTC.

This clone has a handful of counts. The chain joins TRBV5-1 to TRBJ2-6; D is unresolved. Trimming shortened V by 4 bases and J by 2 bases, and 10 bases separated the two germline ends. Germline loops: CDR1 SGHRS, CDR2 YFSETQ. CDR3 length: 15 amino acids. CDR3 sequence (DNA): TGCGCCAGCAGCCCCGCCCGGGCTGGGGCCAACGTCCTGACTTTC. The encoded protein is CASSPARAGANVLTF. The full variable domain, its missing parts supplied by reference TRBV5-1 and TRBJ2-6, is KAGVTQTPRYLIKTRGQQVTLSCSPISGHRSVSWYQQTPGQGLQFLFEYFSETQRNKGNFPGRFSGRQFSNSRSEMNVSTLELGDSALYLCASSPARAGANVLTFGAGSRLTVL.

In its sample, this clone was seen a few times. J is TRBJ1-2 and V is TRBV5-1; 9 bases are a match to TRBD1. The CDR3 loop spans 16 amino acids. Trimming took 1 base from V and 6 from J; bases not matched to a gene: 10. The germline CDR1 and CDR2 sequences are SGHRS and YFSETQ. The CDR3 loop reads CASSLQARTGENGYTF. The DNA for the CDR3 is TGCGCCAGCAGCTTGCAGGCGCGGACAGGGGAAAATGGCTACACCTTC.

This chain links TRBV30 with TRBJ1-5; no clear D. The V end lost 3 bases, the J end lost 4 bases, and 10 bases lay between the germline ends. CDR1 GTSNPN and CDR2 SVGIG come from the germline V gene (reference sequence). The CDR3 loop spans 13 amino acids. Here the CDR3 reads CAWSPDRNQPQHF. CDR3 DNA: TGTGCCTGGAGCCCTGATCGGAATCAGCCCCAGCATTTT.

The table lists this clone with a count of one. The rearrangement links TRBV7-7 to TRBJ1-4; D is unresolved. Germline V gives CDR1 SSHAT, CDR2 FNYEAQ (reference sequence). CDR3 length: 13 residues. The V and J ends lost 5 bases and 8 bases respectively, with 12 bases between them. Written as DNA, the CDR3 is TGTGCCAGCAGCCTAGACCGCGGGGAAAAACTGTTTTTT. Translated: CASSLDRGEKLFF.

This clone was counted a few times. J is TRBJ2-4 and V is TRBV21-1; the DNA was not used to check the table's D call, TRBD2. TRBV21-1 is given as a pseudogene. This CDR3 is 18 amino acids long. CDR3 sequence: CASSDGFSGSLAKNIQYF. In nucleotides, the CDR3 is TGTGCCAGCAGCGACGGATTTAGCGGATCCTTAGCCAAAAACATTCAGTACTTC.

The CDR3 DNA follows: TGTGCCAGCAGCGCAGGACAGGGGTCTAATGAAAAACTGTTTTTT. It encodes CASSAGQGSNEKLFF. This chain uses TRBV7-9 with TRBJ1-4; 9 bases fit TRBD1. The CDR3 is 15 amino acids. V dropped 5 bases and J dropped 3; count of bases not matched to a gene: 4. Germline V gene sequence: CDR1 SEHNR, CDR2 FQNEAQ (reference sequence).

This clone was seen only a few times. This sequence joins TRBV19 and TRBJ2-2; 12 nucleotides line up with TRBD2. Germline CDR1 is LNHDA and CDR2 is SQIVND (reference sequence). V was clipped by 3 bases and J by 5 bases; unmatched bases: 7. The CDR3 covers 17 residues. CDR3 sequence reads: CASSIRVGTSGTGELFF. The CDR3 coding sequence is TGTGCCAGTAGTATTCGGGTGGGGACTAGCGGGACCGGGGAGCTGTTTTTT.

The chain carries TRBV5-4 and TRBJ2-1, with 9 nucleotides matching TRBD1. Germline CDR1 is SGHNT and CDR2 is YYREEE (reference sequence). V gave up 0 bases and J gave up 4 bases; unmatched junction bases: 5. CDR3 length: 16 residues. The CDR3 DNA is TGTGCCAGCAGCTTGGAGGGGGGACAGGGATACAATGAGCAGTTCTTC. Translation: CASSLEGGQGYNEQFF.

This clone was detected only a few times. The rearrangement links TRBV9 to TRBJ2-7; D is undetermined. CDR1 is SGDLS, CDR2 YYNGEE, per germline. With 0 bases removed from V and 3 bases from J, the gap between germline ends came to 10 bases. This CDR3 spans 14 amino acids. The CDR3 sequence: CASSVATTGYEQYF. DNA of the CDR3: TGTGCCAGCAGCGTAGCTACTACGGGCTACGAGCAGTACTTC.

The genes are TRBV5-4 and TRBJ1-3, with D perhaps TRBD1 (6 bases). The germline V gene encodes CDR1 SGHNT and CDR2 YYREEE (reference sequence). This CDR3 contains 14 residues. Deletions cut 4 bases from V and 3 bases from J, with 11 bases between. Written as DNA, the CDR3 is TGTGCCAGCAGCAGGGCGACAGGTGGAAACACCATATATTTT. Translation gives CASSRATGGNTIYF.